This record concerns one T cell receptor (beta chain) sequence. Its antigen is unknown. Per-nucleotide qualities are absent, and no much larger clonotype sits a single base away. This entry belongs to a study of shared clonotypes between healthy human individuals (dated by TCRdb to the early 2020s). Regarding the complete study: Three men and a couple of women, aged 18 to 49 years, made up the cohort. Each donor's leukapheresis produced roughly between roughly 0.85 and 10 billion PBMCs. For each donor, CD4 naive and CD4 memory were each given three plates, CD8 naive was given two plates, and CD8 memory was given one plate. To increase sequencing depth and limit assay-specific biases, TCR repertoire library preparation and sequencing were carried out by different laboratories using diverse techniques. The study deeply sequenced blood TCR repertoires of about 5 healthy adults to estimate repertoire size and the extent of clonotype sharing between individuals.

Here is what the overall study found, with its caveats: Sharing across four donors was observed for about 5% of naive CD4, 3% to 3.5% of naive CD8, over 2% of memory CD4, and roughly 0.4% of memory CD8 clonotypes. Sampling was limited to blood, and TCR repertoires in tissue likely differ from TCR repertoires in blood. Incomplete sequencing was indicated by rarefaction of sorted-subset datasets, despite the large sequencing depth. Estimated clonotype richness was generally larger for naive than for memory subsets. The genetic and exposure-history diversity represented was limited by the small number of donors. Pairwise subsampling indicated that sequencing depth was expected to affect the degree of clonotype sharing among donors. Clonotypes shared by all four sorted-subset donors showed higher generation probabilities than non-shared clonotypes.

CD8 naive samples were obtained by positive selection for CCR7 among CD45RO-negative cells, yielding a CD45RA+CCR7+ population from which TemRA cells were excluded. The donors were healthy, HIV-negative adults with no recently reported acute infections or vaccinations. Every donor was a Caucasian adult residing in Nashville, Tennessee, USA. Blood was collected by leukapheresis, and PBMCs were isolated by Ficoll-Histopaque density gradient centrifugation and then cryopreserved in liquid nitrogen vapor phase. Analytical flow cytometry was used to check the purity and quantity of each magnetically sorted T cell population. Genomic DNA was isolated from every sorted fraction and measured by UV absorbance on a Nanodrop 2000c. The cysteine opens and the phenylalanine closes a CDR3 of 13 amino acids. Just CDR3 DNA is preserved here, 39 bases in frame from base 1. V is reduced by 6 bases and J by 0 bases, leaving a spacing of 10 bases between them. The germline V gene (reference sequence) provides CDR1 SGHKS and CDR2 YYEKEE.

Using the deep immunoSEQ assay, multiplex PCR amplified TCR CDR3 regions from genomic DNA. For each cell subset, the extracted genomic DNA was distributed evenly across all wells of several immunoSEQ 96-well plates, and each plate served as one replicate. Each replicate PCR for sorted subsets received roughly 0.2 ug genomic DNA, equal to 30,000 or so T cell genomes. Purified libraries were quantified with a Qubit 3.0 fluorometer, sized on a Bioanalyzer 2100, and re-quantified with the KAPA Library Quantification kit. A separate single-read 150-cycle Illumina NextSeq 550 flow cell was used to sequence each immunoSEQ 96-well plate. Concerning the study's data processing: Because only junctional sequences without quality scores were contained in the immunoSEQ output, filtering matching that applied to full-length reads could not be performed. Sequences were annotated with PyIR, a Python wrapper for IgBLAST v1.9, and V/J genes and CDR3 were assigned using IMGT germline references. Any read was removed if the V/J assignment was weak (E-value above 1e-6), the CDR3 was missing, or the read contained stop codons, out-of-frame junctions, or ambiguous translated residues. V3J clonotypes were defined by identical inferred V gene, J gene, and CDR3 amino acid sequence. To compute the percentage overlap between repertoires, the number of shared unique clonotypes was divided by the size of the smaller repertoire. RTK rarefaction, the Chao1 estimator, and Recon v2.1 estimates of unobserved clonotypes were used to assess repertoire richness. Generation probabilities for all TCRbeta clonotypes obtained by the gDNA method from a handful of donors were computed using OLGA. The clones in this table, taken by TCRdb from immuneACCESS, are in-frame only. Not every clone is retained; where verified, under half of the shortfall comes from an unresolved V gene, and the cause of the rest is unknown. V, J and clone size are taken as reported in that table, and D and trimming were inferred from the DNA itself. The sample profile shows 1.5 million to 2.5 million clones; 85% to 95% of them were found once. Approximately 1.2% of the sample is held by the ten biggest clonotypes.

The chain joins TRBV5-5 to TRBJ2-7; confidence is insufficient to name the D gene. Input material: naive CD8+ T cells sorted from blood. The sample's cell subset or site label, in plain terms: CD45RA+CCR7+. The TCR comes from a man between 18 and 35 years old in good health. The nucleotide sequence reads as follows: TGTGCCAGCACCGTTAGTCCCTCCTACGAGCAGTACTTC. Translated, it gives CASTVSPSYEQYF. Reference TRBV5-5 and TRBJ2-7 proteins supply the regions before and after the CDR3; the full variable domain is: DAGVTQSPTHLIKTRGQQVTLRCSPISGHKSVSWYQQVLGQGPQFIFQYYEKEERGRGNFPDRFSARQFPNYSSELNVNALLLGDSALYLCASTVSPSYEQYFGPGTRLTVT.